The 27 T cell receptor beta chains below all came from one sample that was sequenced in a study of identical twins. TCRdb reanalysed the 5' RACE reads using MiXCR and keeps one entry per CDR3 protein. Of roughly 150,000 distinct CDR3 sequences in the sample, around 3.6% were seen once. The sequenced material came from memory T cells sorted from blood. The source is a man aged 18-30 years in good health.

This clonotype has at least ten counts. The chain uses TRBV4-2 and TRBJ2-1, with D unclear. This CDR3 has 13 residues. The germline V gene encodes CDR1 LGHNA and CDR2 YNFKEQ. Trimming pared 4 bases from V and 6 bases from J, leaving 10 bases between. The CDR3 spells CASSPPWGNEQFF. Written as DNA, the CDR3 is TGTGCCAGCAGCCCGCCCTGGGGCAATGAGCAGTTCTTC.

The chain links TRBV18 to TRBJ2-5; 7 positions agree with TRBD1. Germline values: CDR1 KGHSH, CDR2 LQKENI. This CDR3 region has 16 residues. Losses at the gene ends were 3 bases for V and 4 bases for J; bases not matched to a gene: 11. CDR3 region: CASSPTSQGGGETQYF. CDR3 nucleotide sequence: TGTGCCAGCTCACCGACGAGTCAAGGGGGCGGAGAGACCCAGTACTTC.

This clonotype was recorded a few times. The chain recombines TRBV20-1 with TRBJ2-1; no clear D. The CDR3 has 11 residues. Germline V lookup: CDR1 DFQATT, CDR2 SNEGSKA (reference sequence). The CDR3 region has the DNA TGCAGCTGGGTGGGAAGGGATGAGCAGTTCTTC. Its protein is CSWVGRDEQFF.

This clonotype was counted at least ten times. The gene calls are TRBV3-1 and TRBJ1-6; 9 positions match TRBD1. V was clipped by 1 base and J by 5 bases; unmatched bases: 0. This CDR3 region has 15 residues. Germline V CDR1 and CDR2: LGHDT, YNNKEL (reference sequence). CDR3 sequence (DNA): TGTGCCAGCAGCCAAGGACAGGGGGATAATTCACCCCTCCACTTT. This codes for CASSQGQGDNSPLHF.

In this sample, this clonotype turned up a few times. The V gene is TRBV20-1, the J gene TRBJ1-3, with TRBD1 matching over 7 bases. CDR1 and CDR2 from the germline V gene are DFQATT and SNEGSKA (reference sequence). This CDR3 region has 15 residues. The trim removed 1 base at V and 0 bases at J, leaving 3 bases unmatched. DNA for the CDR3: TGCAGTGCTAGAGGGGACAGCTACTCTGGAAACACCATATATTTT. Translation: CSARGDSYSGNTIYF.

This clonotype was seen repeatedly, ten times or more. This chain connects TRBV6-4 to TRBJ1-1; 11 nucleotides align to TRBD1. This CDR3 has 15 residues. CDR1 and CDR2 (germline): MRHNA, SNTAGT. Trimming took 2 bases from V and 4 from J; bases not matched to a gene: 3. CDR3 protein: CASSDGGTGGTEAFF. CDR3 sequence (DNA): TGTGCCAGCAGTGACGGGGGGACAGGGGGCACTGAAGCTTTCTTT.

This clonotype has ten or more counts. The V and J genes are TRBV18 and TRBJ1-1, with D hard to call. Trimming took 4 bases from V and 3 from J, leaving 9 bases between them. This CDR3 is 13 amino acids long. The germline CDR1 and CDR2 sequences are KGHSH and LQKENI. The CDR3 reads CASSQSWDTEAFF. The CDR3 DNA reads TGTGCCAGCTCACAAAGCTGGGACACTGAAGCTTTCTTT.

This clonotype has a count of ten or more. V and J are TRBV5-1 and TRBJ2-3; the D is unclear. Germline V lookup: CDR1 SGHRS, CDR2 YFSETQ. The V and J ends lost 4 bases and 5 bases respectively, with 17 bases between them. The CDR3 is 15 amino acids. The CDR3 bases are TGCGCCAGCAGCCTGGGCTTCGACACAAAAGATACGCAGTATTTT. The encoded protein is CASSLGFDTKDTQYF.

There are many counts of this clonotype. The V call is TRBV29-1, the J call TRBJ2-3, with D possibly being TRBD1 (6 bases). The germline V and J ends were trimmed by 7 bases and 0 bases, with 14 bases remaining between them. In germline, CDR1 is SQVTM, CDR2 ANQGSEA. The CDR3 is made up of 14 amino acids. The CDR3, as DNA: TGCAGCGCCACGGACAGATCTAGCACAGATACGCAGTATTTT. As protein: CSATDRSSTDTQYF.

This clonotype was seen many times. J is TRBJ2-1 and V is TRBV3-1, with 13 bases aligning to TRBD2. CDR1 and CDR2 (germline): LGHDT, YNNKEL (reference sequence). CDR3 length: 19 residues. With 0 bases clipped from V and 0 bases from J, the junction kept 5 bases outside the gene matches. The CDR3: CASSQEGTSGINSYNEQFF. DNA of the CDR3: TGTGCCAGCAGCCAAGAGGGGACTAGCGGGATAAACTCCTACAATGAGCAGTTCTTC.

This clonotype was found many times. One end of the junction does not line up with germline, which may come from a read error. The rearrangement joins TRBV11-3 to TRBJ2-1; the D gene is possibly TRBD2 (6 bases). The CDR3 contains 13 residues. CDR1 and CDR2 from the germline V gene are SGHNT and YENEEA. The CDR3: CASSLDGGDEQFF. Written as DNA, the CDR3 is TGTGCCAGCAGCCTAGACGGGGGAGATGAGCAGTTCTTC.

At least ten counts were recorded for this clonotype. The rearrangement joins TRBV29-1 to TRBJ1-4; D is unresolved. V lost 4 bases to trimming and J lost 1 base, with 7 bases between them. The CDR3 covers 13 residues. From germline, CDR1 is SQVTM and CDR2 ANQGSEA. This CDR3 reads CSVGSGTNEKLFF. DNA for the CDR3: TGCAGCGTTGGGTCAGGAACTAATGAAAAACTGTTTTTT.

The V call is TRBV3-1, the J call TRBJ1-1; tentative D call: TRBD1 (5 bases). CDR1 LGHDT and CDR2 YNNKEL come from the germline V gene (reference sequence). The CDR3 contains 12 residues. V was trimmed by 10 bases and J by 2 bases, leaving 11 bases between them. CDR3 in amino acids: CATVDSNTEAFF. The CDR3 bases are TGTGCCACCGTAGACAGCAACACTGAAGCTTTCTTT.

The chain uses TRBV7-8 and TRBJ1-4; 12 nucleotides agree with TRBD1. Trimming cost V 3 bases and J 8 bases; bases outside gene matches: 4. The CDR3 is made up of 15 amino acids. Germline lookup yields CDR1 SGHVS and CDR2 FQNEAQ. CDR3 bases: TGTGCCAGCAGCTTCCCCGGGACAGGGGGCGAAAAACTGTTTTTT. It encodes CASSFPGTGGEKLFF.

V and J are TRBV30 and TRBJ2-7, with a tentative D call TRBD2 (5 bases). The V gene lost 3 bases and the J gene lost 1 base, with 13 bases spanning the gap. The CDR3 contains 14 residues. The germline CDR1 and CDR2 sequences are GTSNPN and SVGIG (reference sequence). CDR3 amino acids: CAWSKGGGSYEQYF. CDR3 in DNA: TGTGCCTGGAGCAAAGGCGGCGGGTCCTACGAGCAGTACTTC.

This clonotype was observed many times. CDR3 amino acids: CASSQAIAVTTDTQYF. DNA of the CDR3: TGTGCCAGCAGCCAGGCTATAGCGGTAACCACAGATACGCAGTATTTT. J is TRBJ2-3 and V is TRBV3-1, with a tentative D call TRBD2 (6 bases). The germline CDR1 and CDR2 sequences are LGHDT and YNNKEL (reference sequence). V shed 3 bases and J shed 2 bases, with 15 bases lying between them. There are 16 residues in the CDR3.

In this sample, this clonotype turned up many times. This chain connects TRBV11-3 to TRBJ2-2, with D unclear. This CDR3 has 14 amino acids. Trimming cost V 5 bases and J 4 bases, with 11 bases left between them. Germline V CDR1 and CDR2: SGHNT, YENEEA. CDR3 nucleotide sequence: TGTGCCAGCAGCAGGACCGTAGGCACCGGGGAGCTGTTTTTT. It specifies CASSRTVGTGELFF.

The sample holds many counts of this clonotype. The chain uses TRBV24-1 and TRBJ1-1; D not certain. CDR1 is KGHDR and CDR2 is SFDVKD in the germline V gene. The CDR3 extends over 12 amino acids. Trimming took off 0 bases at V and 8 bases at J, with 6 bases between the two ends. The CDR3 nucleotides read TGTGCCACCAGTGATTTGCGAGGCGAAGCTTTCTTT. The encoded protein is CATSDLRGEAFF.

The J gene is TRBJ2-1, the V gene TRBV24-1, with TRBD2 matching over 13 bases. The CDR3 covers 16 residues. CDR1 and CDR2 from the germline V gene are KGHDR and SFDVKD. V was clipped by 4 bases and J by 10 bases; unmatched bases: 9. The CDR3 protein is CATSELGLAGVGEQFF. CDR3 nucleotide sequence: TGTGCCACCAGTGAACTTGGACTAGCGGGAGTAGGGGAGCAGTTCTTC.

This clonotype was detected ten times or more. The chain has TRBV10-3 and TRBJ1-1, with TRBD1 matching 9 bases. The CDR3 is 14 amino acids. The junction had 7 bases not matched to a gene; V was cut back by 10 bases and J by 1 base. Looked up from germline, CDR1 is ENHRY and CDR2 is SYGVKD. The CDR3 here is CATEDRGANTEAFF. CDR3 sequence (DNA): TGTGCCACCGAAGACAGGGGGGCGAACACTGAAGCTTTCTTT.

A remark on this clonotype: This sequence may be a read error, since a much larger clone differs from it by one base. This sequence joins TRBV2 and TRBJ2-1; D gene ambiguous. The V gene's germline CDR1 is SNHLY and CDR2 FYNNEI. Trimming took off 5 bases at V and 5 bases at J, with 4 bases between the two ends. CDR3 length equals 11 residues. The CDR3 DNA follows: TGTGCCAGCAGTCAAGACAATGAGCAGTTCTTC. This encodes CASSQDNEQFF. The whole variable domain, filled in from reference TRBV2 and TRBJ2-1, reads EPEVTQTPSHQVTQMGQEVILRCVPISNHLYFYWYRQILGQKVEFLVSFYNNEISEKSEIFDDQFSVERPDGSNFTLKIRSTKLEDSAMYFCASSQDNEQFFGPGTRLTVL.

This clonotype was observed at least ten times. The chain recombines TRBV25-1 with TRBJ1-6, with D hard to call. The CDR3 runs 16 residues. Trimming took off 1 base at V and 8 bases at J, with 15 bases between the two ends. Germline lookup yields CDR1 MGHDK and CDR2 SYGVNS. CDR3 in amino acids: CASSEFWSAGDSPLHF. DNA for the CDR3: TGTGCCAGCAGTGAATTTTGGTCGGCCGGGGATTCACCCCTCCACTTT.

Notes on this clonotype: Just one base apart from a much larger clone, this may be a read error. The CDR3 end shows no conserved phenylalanine or tryptophan, and so a read error is likely. The V gene is TRBV3-1, the J gene TRBJ1-2, with unresolved D. Per the germline V gene, CDR1 is LGHDT and CDR2 is YNNKEL (reference sequence). The CDR3 contains 15 residues. The germline V and J ends were trimmed by 3 bases and 1 base, with 12 bases remaining between them. The CDR3 here is CASSQFRTDNYGYTC. The CDR3 DNA sequence: TGTGCCAGCAGCCAGTTCCGGACCGATAACTATGGCTACACCTGC.

Ten or more counts support this clonotype. V gene TRBV28 combines with J gene TRBJ1-1; no clear D gene. V was pared by 3 bases and J by 8 bases, with 13 bases between. The CDR3 totals 13 residues. Germline CDR1 reads MDHEN; CDR2 reads SYDVKM. This CDR3 reads CASSLDFDIEAFF. CDR3 coding DNA: TGTGCCAGCAGTTTGGATTTTGACATCGAAGCTTTCTTT. The variable domain in full, completed from reference TRBV28 and TRBJ1-1, reads DVKVTQSSRYLVKRTGEKVFLECVQDMDHENMFWYRQDPGLGLRLIYFSYDVKMKEKGDIPEGYSVSREKKERFSLILESASTNQTSMYLCASSLDFDIEAFFGQGTRLTVV.

This clonotype was seen repeatedly, ten times or more. V is TRBV2 and J is TRBJ2-3; no firm D call. The CDR3 has 11 residues. CDR1 and CDR2 (germline): SNHLY, FYNNEI. Trimming took 4 bases from V and 4 from J, leaving 3 bases between them. In nucleotides, the CDR3 is TGTGCCAGCAGTGTCGCAGATACGCAGTATTTT. Amino acids: CASSVADTQYF.

This clonotype showed up many times. The chain carries TRBV4-2 and TRBJ2-3; TRBD2 might be the D (5 bases). CDR1 is LGHNA and CDR2 is YNFKEQ in the germline V gene. V lost 5 bases and J lost 2, with 11 bases in between. This CDR3 is 14 amino acids long. The CDR3: CASSSDSATDTQYF. For the CDR3, the DNA is TGTGCCAGCAGCTCAGATAGCGCCACAGATACGCAGTATTTT.

The V call is TRBV20-1, the J call TRBJ2-5; no firm D call. The CDR3 sequence is 12 residues long. V shed 7 bases and J shed 1 base, with 10 bases lying between them. CDR1 and CDR2 from the germline V gene are DFQATT and SNEGSKA (reference sequence). CDR3 region: CSVEGSQETQYF. CDR3 DNA: TGCAGTGTGGAAGGGTCCCAAGAGACCCAGTACTTC.